This T cell receptor (beta chain) was identified in a study of technical replicates of blood from a handful of donors. Some clones are missing from TCRdb's copy, which holds only in-frame ones; the method was immunoSEQ multiplex PCR. The table has some 77,000 clones, approximately 86% seen once. Sequencing was carried out using PBMCs. The TCR originated in a human donor in good health. Some clones in this sample may be carry-over from other donors' samples.

CDR3 sequence: CASSFQRGGTEAFF. The CDR3 nucleotides are TGTGCCAGCAGTTTTCAGAGAGGGGGAACTGAAGCTTTCTTT. The chain combines TRBV28 with TRBJ1-1; weak D call: TRBD1 (6 bases). Germline CDR1 is MDHEN and CDR2 is SYDVKM. The CDR3 totals 14 residues. Trimming removed 3 bases from V and 5 bases from J, with 13 bases in between.